These 25 T cell receptor beta chains came from one sample sequenced in a study of T cells in Graves' hyperthyroidism and ophthalmopathy. Amplification of TCR beta CDR3 regions used RNA as the template. Initially, a first-round RT-PCR of the TCR CDR3 employed the HTBI primer set. TCRdb recomputed calls from the multiplex PCR reads with MiXCR, one row per CDR3 protein. The table includes hundreds of thousands of distinct CDR3 sequences, around 22% detected once. Sequencing was done on a sample of blood. The receptors come from a man aged 25-45 years with Graves' ophthalmopathy.

This clonotype was detected only a few times. The CDR3 DNA follows: TGTGCCAGCGCGGTAGGGGCGCCGGCTGGCTACACCTTC. It codes for CASAVGAPAGYTF. The chain uses TRBV11-2 and TRBJ1-2; perhaps TRBD1 as D (5 bases). The CDR3 runs 13 residues. Trimming took 8 bases from V and 7 from J, leaving 17 bases between them. CDR1 is SGHAT, CDR2 FQNNGV, per germline.

This chain connects TRBV10-3 to TRBJ2-7, with a weak D call TRBD1 (6 bases). The V gene lost 0 bases and the J gene lost 4 bases, with 7 bases spanning the gap. CDR1 and CDR2 (germline): ENHRY, SYGVKD. The CDR3 has 13 residues. This CDR3 is CAISESTGYEQYF. As DNA, the CDR3 is TGTGCCATCAGTGAGTCGACAGGATACGAGCAGTACTTC.

The chain joins TRBV7-9 to TRBJ2-1, with unresolved D. The CDR3 length is 15 residues. With 3 bases removed from V and 3 bases from J, the gap between germline ends came to 12 bases. Germline V gene data show CDR1 as SEHNR and CDR2 as FQNEAQ (reference sequence). CDR3 in amino acids: CASSFIEQNYNEQFF. The CDR3 DNA sequence: TGTGCCAGCAGCTTCATAGAACAGAACTACAATGAGCAGTTCTTC.

This clonotype was detected many times. The gene calls are TRBV2 and TRBJ2-4; TRBD2 matches at 15 bases. Germline V CDR1 and CDR2: SNHLY, FYNNEI. This CDR3 region has 19 residues. Losses at the gene ends were 5 bases for V and 3 bases for J; bases not matched to a gene: 11. CDR3 in DNA: TGTGCCAGCAGTACTCGACGGACTAGCGGGAGGGCGGACAAAAACATTCAGTACTTC. Translated, it gives CASSTRRTSGRADKNIQYF.

There are many counts of this clonotype. The V call is TRBV11-2, the J call TRBJ2-2, with 8 bases identical to TRBD2. The V gene end was trimmed by 2 bases and the J gene end by 5 bases; junction bases not matched to a gene: 7. Germline CDR1 and CDR2: SGHAT and FQNNGV. This CDR3 has 16 amino acids. The CDR3 loop is CASSLRPGGVTGELFF. CDR3 bases: TGTGCCAGCAGCTTACGACCGGGAGGGGTTACCGGGGAGCTGTTTTTT.

In this sample, this clonotype turned up a few times. Here the CDR3 DNA reads TGTGCCAGCAGGGGAGGGGGGCTTTGGCGCACCGGGGAGCTGTTTTTT. Amino acid sequence: CASRGGGLWRTGELFF. The V and J genes are TRBV27 and TRBJ2-2; the D gene is possibly TRBD2 (7 bases). The germline V and J ends were trimmed by 6 bases and 4 bases, with 18 bases remaining between them. CDR1 and CDR2 (germline): MNHEY, SMNVEV (reference sequence). There are 16 residues in the CDR3.

This clonotype occurred a few times. The genes are TRBV7-8 and TRBJ2-7; perhaps TRBD2 as D (6 bases). The CDR3 sequence is 16 residues long. The V gene lost 4 bases and the J gene lost 6 bases, with 22 bases spanning the gap. Germline values: CDR1 SGHVS, CDR2 FQNEAQ. The CDR3 DNA is TGTGCCAGCAGCTCTAGCTGGACTATCACCCCCCTCGAGCAGTACTTC. It codes for CASSSSWTITPLEQYF.

This sequence joins TRBV28 and TRBJ2-5; D gene ambiguous. V shed 4 bases and J shed 4 bases, with 16 bases lying between them. From germline, CDR1 is MDHEN and CDR2 SYDVKM. CDR3 length equals 15 residues. The CDR3 here is CASSSPSPGLETQYF. The CDR3 nucleotides are TGTGCCAGCAGTTCTCCCTCCCCTGGATTAGAGACCCAGTACTTC.

The chain uses TRBV7-9 and TRBJ1-3, with unresolved D. Trimming shortened V by 5 bases and J by 1 base, and 12 bases separated the two germline ends. This CDR3 contains 15 residues. Germline V gives CDR1 SEHNR, CDR2 FQNEAQ (reference sequence). The CDR3, as DNA: TGTGCCAGCAGCCCCCCCGGAAGATCTGGAAACACCATATATTTT. It specifies CASSPPGRSGNTIYF.

The sample holds many counts of this clonotype. The gene calls are TRBV18 and TRBJ1-5, with 9 bases aligning to TRBD1. The ends lost 6 bases at V and 4 bases at J; junction bases unmatched: 7. This CDR3 spans 15 amino acids. CDR1 is KGHSH, CDR2 LQKENI, per germline. The CDR3 is CASSPGTGINQPQHF. DNA for the CDR3: TGTGCCAGCTCGCCTGGGACAGGGATTAATCAGCCCCAGCATTTT. The full variable domain, completed using reference TRBV18 and TRBJ1-5, is NAGVMQNPRHLVRRRGQEARLRCSPMKGHSHVYWYRQLPEEGLKFMVYLQKENIIDESGMPKERFSAEFPKEGPSILRIQQVVRGDSAAYFCASSPGTGINQPQHFGDGTRLSIL.

This clonotype occurred many times. The V gene is TRBV30, the J gene TRBJ1-2; tentatively, D is TRBD1 (6 bases). This CDR3 is built from 15 residues. Trimming left V 2 bases short and J 7 bases short, with 20 bases between. Germline assignment: CDR1 GTSNPN and CDR2 SVGIG (reference sequence). CDR3 bases: TGTGCCTGGAGTCGGTACCAACAGGGATTCCCTGGCTACACCTTC. This codes for CAWSRYQQGFPGYTF.

In DNA, the CDR3 is TGTGCCAGCAGTGAGGGAACTTCACCCCTCCACTTT. Translating gives CASSEGTSPLHF. J is TRBJ1-6 and V is TRBV25-1; D not certain. Trimming took off 3 bases at V and 9 bases at J, with 6 bases between the two ends. The CDR3 length is 12 residues. Germline CDR1 MGHDK, CDR2 SYGVNS.

The rearrangement uses TRBV11-2 and TRBJ2-7; no firm D call. Germline V lookup: CDR1 SGHAT, CDR2 FQNNGV. V was clipped by 2 bases and J by 2 bases, with 7 bases between them. This CDR3 spans 13 amino acids. The CDR3 coding sequence is TGTGCCAGCAGCTTACACTTAGCCTACGAGCAGTACTTC. It specifies CASSLHLAYEQYF.

This clonotype showed up just a few times. V gene TRBV6-2 or TRBV6-3 combines with J gene TRBJ2-6, with 12 nucleotides matching TRBD2. Trimming cost V 4 bases and J 3 bases; bases outside gene matches: 10. The CDR3 consists of 19 residues. The germline V gene encodes CDR1 MNHEY and CDR2 SVGEGT. This CDR3 is CASSSVGLAGRVGANVLTF. The DNA of the CDR3 is TGTGCCAGCAGTTCCGTAGGACTAGCGGGAAGGGTTGGGGCCAACGTCCTGACTTTC.

This chain links TRBV29-1 with TRBJ2-1; D is unclear. The CDR3 spans 14 residues. V lost 4 bases and J 7 bases, leaving 17 bases between the germline ends. Germline V gene lookup returns CDR1 SQVTM and CDR2 ANQGSEA. The CDR3 spells CSVGTRTLGNEQFF. CDR3 DNA sequence: TGCAGCGTTGGAACTCGGACGTTGGGGAATGAGCAGTTCTTC.

The V call is TRBV6-2 or TRBV6-3, the J call TRBJ2-1; 9 nucleotides line up with TRBD2. The CDR3 is made up of 14 amino acids. J gave up 9 bases and V 8 bases, and 11 bases lay outside the gene matches. Germline lookup yields CDR1 MNHEY and CDR2 SVGEGT. The CDR3 coding sequence is TGTGCCAGCGGTGGTAGCGGGAGTTTTAGTGAGCAGTTCTTC. This codes for CASGGSGSFSEQFF.

This rearrangement joins TRBV30 to TRBJ2-1; 8 bases align to TRBD2. Germline lookup yields CDR1 GTSNPN and CDR2 SVGIG (reference sequence). The CDR3 is made up of 15 amino acids. After removal of 3 bases from V and 4 bases from J, the junction contained 8 bases not matched to a gene. In DNA, the CDR3 is TGTGCCTGGAGAGGGGGTGCGGGAGGATACAATGAGCAGTTCTTC. Protein sequence: CAWRGGAGGYNEQFF. Combining the CDR3 with reference TRBV30 and TRBJ2-1 gives the whole variable domain SQTIHQWPATLVQPVGSPLSLECTVEGTSNPNLYWYRQAAGRGLQLLFYSVGIGQISSEVPQNLSASRPQDRQFILSSKKLLLSDSGFYLCAWRGGAGGYNEQFFGPGTRLTVL.

V usage is TRBV20-1 and J usage is TRBJ2-7, with TRBD2 identical over 8 bases. CDR3 length: 14 residues. From germline, CDR1 is DFQATT and CDR2 SNEGSKA (reference sequence). V trimming: 0 bases; J trimming: 2 bases; junction bases outside the gene matches: 3. The CDR3 nucleotides read TGCAGTGCTAGAGAAGCGGGGGCGGCCTACGAGCAGTACTTC. Translating it yields CSAREAGAAYEQYF.

In this sample, this clonotype turned up a few times. This chain connects TRBV10-3 to TRBJ1-2, with 9 bases matching TRBD1. Germline values: CDR1 ENHRY, CDR2 SYGVKD. Trimming at V came to 5 bases and at J to 4 bases, leaving 5 bases not matched to a gene. The CDR3 has 14 residues. The CDR3 reads CAISPGQGIYGYTF. CDR3 coding DNA: TGTGCCATCAGTCCGGGACAGGGTATCTATGGCTACACCTTC.

This clonotype was picked up many times. The gene calls are TRBV12-3 or TRBV12-4 and TRBJ2-7; 7 positions match TRBD1. V dropped 4 bases and J dropped 4; count of bases not matched to a gene: 10. This CDR3 spans 15 amino acids. The CDR3 nucleotides are TGTGCCAGCAGTTCCCCGACAGGGTCCTCATACGAGCAGTACTTC. This translates into CASSSPTGSSYEQYF.

This clonotype was seen at least ten times. The V gene is TRBV28, the J gene TRBJ2-3; TRBD2 is a possible D gene (5 bases). V was clipped by 5 bases and J by 0 bases, with 12 bases between them. The germline V gene encodes CDR1 MDHEN and CDR2 SYDVKM. This CDR3 has 15 residues. The CDR3 nucleotides read TGTGCCAGCAGTCCCGAGCGGACTAGCACAGATACGCAGTATTTT. Translating gives CASSPERTSTDTQYF.

This clonotype was detected many times. The chain has TRBV28 and TRBJ1-5; D remains unclear. The CDR3 consists of 15 residues. Trimming pared 10 bases from V and 0 bases from J, leaving 16 bases between. Germline CDR1 reads MDHEN; CDR2 reads SYDVKM. As DNA, the CDR3 is TGTGCCACGCGGATCAAGCGTTATAGCAATCAGCCCCAGCATTTT. Protein product: CATRIKRYSNQPQHF. Full variable domain (rest looked up from reference TRBV28 and TRBJ1-5): DVKVTQSSRYLVKRTGEKVFLECVQDMDHENMFWYRQDPGLGLRLIYFSYDVKMKEKGDIPEGYSVSREKKERFSLILESASTNQTSMYLCATRIKRYSNQPQHFGDGTRLSIL.

The chain employs TRBV7-9 and TRBJ1-2; D ambiguous. The ends were cut back, 1 base at V and 4 bases at J, with 10 bases in the middle. Germline values: CDR1 SEHNR, CDR2 FQNEAQ (reference sequence). This CDR3 has 14 amino acids. As DNA, the CDR3 is TGTGCCAGCAGCTTAGTCGGACGTAGCTATGGCTACACCTTC. Amino acids: CASSLVGRSYGYTF.

The gene calls are TRBV7-6 and TRBJ2-2; possible D gene TRBD2, 6 bases. The CDR3 is 17 amino acids. Per germline, CDR1 SGHVS and CDR2 FNYEAQ. Trimming stripped 0 bases from V and 2 bases from J, with 13 bases between. The CDR3 nucleotides are TGTGCCAGCAGCTTAGCCGGGGGAGGTCTAAACACCGGGGAGCTGTTTTTT. This gives the protein CASSLAGGGLNTGELFF.

V usage is TRBV18 and J usage is TRBJ2-5; D is uncertain. V lost 6 bases, J lost 5 bases, and 10 bases lay in between. The CDR3 contains 12 residues. Per germline, CDR1 KGHSH and CDR2 LQKENI. CDR3 in DNA: TGTGCCAGCTCCACTGTAGGGGAGACCCAGTACTTC. This gives the protein CASSTVGETQYF.